Listed here is a single TCR beta chain. This record comes from a study of cytomegalovirus exposure and HLA in healthy donors. PCR used 60 Vbeta primers and 13 Jbeta primers. TCRdb's table, derived via immunoSEQ multiplex PCR, lists solely in-frame clones and lacks some. The top ten clones hold approximately 1.6% of a sample with some 180,000 clones, around four fifths of them seen once. Germline values: CDR1 SGHNT, CDR2 YYREEE (reference sequence). Trimming pared 2 bases from V and 0 bases from J, leaving 7 bases between. The CDR3 covers 14 residues. The rearrangement joins TRBV5-4 to TRBJ2-3, with D uncertain. The origin of this receptor is a man in his forties in good health and CMV-seropositive. The sample consisted of PBMCs. CDR3 protein: CASSFWRSTDTQYF. CDR3 DNA: TGTGCCAGCAGCTTCTGGCGGAGCACAGATACGCAGTATTTT.